What follows is one T cell receptor beta chain and its context. What it binds is not known. At one end, the junction sequence differs from germline, possibly due to a read error. Germline CDR1 reads MNHNY; CDR2 reads SVGAGI (reference sequence). The CDR3 consists of 12 residues. This sample was included in a study of glioma-infiltrating T cells. The iRepertoire nested amplicon-rescue multiplex PCR amplified TCR alpha and beta CDR3s from RNA. One-step reverse transcription and amplification started from around 100-400 ng of tissue mRNA or PBMC total RNA. MiXCR, run by TCRdb on the multiplex PCR reads, gives a single entry per CDR3 protein. The table has 160,000 or so distinct CDR3 sequences, about 40% seen once. Overall study findings and caveats: Only very few CDR3 sequences appeared in both tissue and blood. Above-expected tissue-blood divergence occurred in all gliomas, most in low-grade ones.

The sample was glioma tissue, nonneoplastic brain tissue, or PBMCs (not recorded which). This chain links TRBV6-6 with TRBJ2-5, with D unclear. This clonotype was sampled from a human donor with low-grade glioma or glioblastoma, undergoing nonglioma brain surgery, or in good health (not recorded which). The CDR3 spells CVSSNTSETQYF. CDR3 nucleotides: TGTGTCAGCAGTAACACCTCAGAGACCCAGTACTTC.